This T cell receptor (beta chain) originates from a study of blood T cell repertoires in COVID-19. Some clones are missing from TCRdb's copy, which holds only in-frame ones; the method was immunoSEQ multiplex PCR. The table has 200,000 to 250,000 clones, approximately 91% seen once; the top ten hold 2.7%. The sequenced sample consisted of peripheral blood. The clonotype comes from a woman in her sixties or seventies with acute or convalescent COVID-19.

As DNA, the CDR3 is TGTGCCAGCAGCAGGGACAGCCGTGGGAAATACGAGCAGTACTTC. Its protein is CASSRDSRGKYEQYF. This chain uses TRBV21-1 with TRBJ2-7; TRBD1 is taken as the D call from the table, unchecked against the DNA. TRBV21-1 is marked as a pseudogene. CDR3 length: 15 residues.